This TCR beta chain was captured in a study of shared clonotypes between healthy human individuals. The sorted-subset replicate PCRs were given roughly 190 ng DNA, which is 31,000 or so T cell genomes. Assay used: immunoSEQ multiplex PCR; TCRdb lists only in-frame clones, some missing. The data show roughly 700,000 clones, approximately 74% seen once. V lost 2 bases and J lost 9; bases outside the gene matches: 13. Germline CDR1 and CDR2: SGHTA and FQGTGA. The CDR3 spans 16 residues. The receptor was isolated from a woman aged 30 to 39 in good health. The chain recombines TRBV7-3 with TRBJ2-1; TRBD2 aligns across 7 bases. The sequencing sample was made of memory CD4+ T cells sorted from blood. Subset indicated: CD45RA-negative fraction. The CDR3 DNA sequence: TGTGCCAGCAGCTTAGGTCGGGGAGGGGCTCTAGGTGAGCAGTTCTTC. The encoded protein is CASSLGRGGALGEQFF.